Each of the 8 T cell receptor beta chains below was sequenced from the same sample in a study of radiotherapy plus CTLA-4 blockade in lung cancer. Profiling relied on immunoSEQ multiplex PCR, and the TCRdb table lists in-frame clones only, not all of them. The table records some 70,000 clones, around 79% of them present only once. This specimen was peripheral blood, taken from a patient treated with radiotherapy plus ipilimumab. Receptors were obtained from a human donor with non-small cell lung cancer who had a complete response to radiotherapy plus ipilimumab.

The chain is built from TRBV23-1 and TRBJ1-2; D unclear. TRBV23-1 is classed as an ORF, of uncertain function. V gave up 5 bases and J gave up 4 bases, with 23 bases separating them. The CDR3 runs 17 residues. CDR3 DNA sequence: TGCGCCAGCAGTTCAATAGCGCTACTCAGAAGGACCTATGGCTACACCTTC. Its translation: CASSSIALLRRTYGYTF.

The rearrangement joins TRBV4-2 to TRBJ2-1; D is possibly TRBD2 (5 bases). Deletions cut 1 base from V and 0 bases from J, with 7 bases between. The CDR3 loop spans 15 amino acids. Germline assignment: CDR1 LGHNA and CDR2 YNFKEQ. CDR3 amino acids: CASSQVDSSYNEQFF. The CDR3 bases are TGTGCCAGCAGCCAAGTGGACTCCTCCTACAATGAGCAGTTCTTC.

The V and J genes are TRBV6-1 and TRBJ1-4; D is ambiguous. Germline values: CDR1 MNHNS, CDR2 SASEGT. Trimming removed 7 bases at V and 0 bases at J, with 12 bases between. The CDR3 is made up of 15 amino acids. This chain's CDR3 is CASMGMTATNEKLFF. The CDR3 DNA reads TGTGCCAGCATGGGGATGACTGCAACTAATGAAAAACTGTTTTTT.

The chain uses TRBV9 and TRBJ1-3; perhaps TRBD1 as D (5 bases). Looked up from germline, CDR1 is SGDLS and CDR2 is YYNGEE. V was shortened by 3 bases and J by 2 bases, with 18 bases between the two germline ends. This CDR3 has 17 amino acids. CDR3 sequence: CASSGGTTVGPGNTIYF. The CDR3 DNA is TGTGCCAGCAGCGGGGGGACGACCGTTGGTCCTGGAAACACCATATATTTT. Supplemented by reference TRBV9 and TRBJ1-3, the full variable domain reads DSGVTQTPKHLITATGQRVTLRCSPRSGDLSVYWYQQSLDQGLQFLIQYYNGEERAKGNILERFSAQQFPDLHSELNLSSLELGDSALYFCASSGGTTVGPGNTIYFGEGSWLTVV.

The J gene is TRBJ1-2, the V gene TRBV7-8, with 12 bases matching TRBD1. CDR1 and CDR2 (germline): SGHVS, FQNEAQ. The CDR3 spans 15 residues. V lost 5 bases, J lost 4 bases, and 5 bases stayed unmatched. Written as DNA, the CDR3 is TGTGCCAGCAGCCGTCGGGACAGGGGGCCCTATGGCTACACCTTC. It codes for CASSRRDRGPYGYTF. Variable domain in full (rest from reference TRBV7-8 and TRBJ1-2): GAGVSQSPRYKVAKRGQDVALRCDPISGHVSLFWYQQALGQGPEFLTYFQNEAQLDKSGLPSDRFFAERPEGSVSTLKIQRTQQEDSAVYLCASSRRDRGPYGYTFGSGTRLTVV.

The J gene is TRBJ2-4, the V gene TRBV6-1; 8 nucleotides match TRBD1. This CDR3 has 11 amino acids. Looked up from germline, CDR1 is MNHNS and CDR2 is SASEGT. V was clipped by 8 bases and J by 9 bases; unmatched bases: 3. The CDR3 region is CASDTGGIQYF. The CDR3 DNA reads TGTGCCAGCGATACAGGGGGCATTCAGTACTTC.

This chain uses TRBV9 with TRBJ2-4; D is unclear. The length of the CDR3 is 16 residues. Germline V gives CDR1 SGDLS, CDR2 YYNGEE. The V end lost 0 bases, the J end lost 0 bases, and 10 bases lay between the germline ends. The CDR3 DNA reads TGTGCCAGCAGCGTAGGGCCCGATTTAGCCAAAAACATTCAGTACTTC. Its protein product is CASSVGPDLAKNIQYF.

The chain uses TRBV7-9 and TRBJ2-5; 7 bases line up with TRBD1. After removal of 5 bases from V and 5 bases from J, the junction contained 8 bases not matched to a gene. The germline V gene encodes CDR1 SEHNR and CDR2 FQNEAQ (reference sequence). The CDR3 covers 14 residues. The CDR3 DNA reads TGTGCCAGCAGCAACCGACAGGGTCAGGAGACCCAGTACTTC. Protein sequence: CASSNRQGQETQYF.